This T cell receptor (beta chain) was identified during a study of radiation and T cells in renal cell carcinoma. Sequencing used immunoSEQ multiplex PCR; TCRdb keeps in-frame clones, though not all of them. The data show roughly 120,000 clones, roughly 80% seen once. Documented time point: baseline pretreatment blood. Treatment: 15 Gy SBRT to primary tumor, nephrectomy 4 weeks later. This CDR3 comprises 14 residues. CDR1 LGHNA and CDR2 YSLEER come from the germline V gene. V trimming: 0 bases; J trimming: 7 bases; junction bases outside the gene matches: 5. Sample: blood, taken from a patient whose treatment included radiotherapy and nephrectomy. This sequence was found in a woman aged 60 to 75 with renal cell carcinoma. V usage is TRBV4-3 and J usage is TRBJ2-5, with 7 bases that match TRBD2. The CDR3 DNA reads as TGCGCCAGCAGCCAAGACCCGGGGGGAGGGACCCAGTACTTC. Its translation: CASSQDPGGGTQYF.